Presented here are 7 T cell receptor beta chains from one specimen sequenced in a study of technical replicates of blood from several donors. Assay used: immunoSEQ multiplex PCR; TCRdb lists only in-frame clones, some missing. There are approximately 89,000 clones in the sample; about 94% occur only once, and 0.24% lies in the top ten. Sequences were obtained from T cells isolated from PBMCs. Source of these receptors: a human donor in good health.

The gene calls are TRBV21-1 and TRBJ2-1; the table's D call TRBD1 went unverified against the DNA. TRBV21-1 is assigned pseudogene status. There are 14 residues in the CDR3. This chain's CDR3 is CASSEGTVYNEQFF. The CDR3 nucleotides are TGTGCCAGCAGCGAAGGGACAGTATACAATGAGCAGTTCTTC.

The chain combines TRBV11-2 with TRBJ2-1; unclear D gene. This CDR3 contains 14 residues. Germline-derived CDR1 and CDR2 are SGHAT and FQNNGV. The V gene lost 2 bases and the J gene lost 0 bases, with 5 bases spanning the gap. The CDR3 spells CASSLLSSYNEQFF. Here the CDR3 DNA reads TGTGCCAGCAGCTTACTGAGCTCCTACAATGAGCAGTTCTTC.

This chain links TRBV9 with TRBJ2-7; 8 nucleotides line up with TRBD1. Trimming took 3 bases from V and 2 from J; bases not matched to a gene: 1. The CDR3 runs to 13 residues. CDR1 is SGDLS and CDR2 is YYNGEE in the germline V gene. CDR3 in DNA: TGTGCCAGCAGCGGGGACAGGCCCTACGAGCAGTACTTC. Translating gives CASSGDRPYEQYF.

V gene TRBV27 combines with J gene TRBJ1-3; D perhaps matches TRBD1 (5 bases). V lost 6 bases and J 2 bases, leaving 14 bases between the germline ends. CDR1 and CDR2 (germline): MNHEY, SMNVEV (reference sequence). This CDR3 contains 15 residues. Written as DNA, the CDR3 is TGTGCCAGCAGCTTCCGGGGGGGGGCTGGAAACACCATATATTTT. This codes for CASSFRGGAGNTIYF.

This sequence joins TRBV7-6 and TRBJ2-3; 12 nucleotides agree with TRBD2. CDR3 size: 15 residues. The germline gives CDR1 SGHVS, CDR2 FNYEAQ. The J segment lost 2 bases and the V segment lost 6 bases, leaving 3 bases of the junction unmatched. The CDR3 region has the DNA TGTGCCAGCAGAACTAGCGGGAGGTACACAGATACGCAGTATTTT. Translation: CASRTSGRYTDTQYF.

The gene calls are TRBV9 and TRBJ2-2; D remains ambiguous. The CDR3 is made up of 12 amino acids. Germline V gives CDR1 SGDLS, CDR2 YYNGEE. The germline V and J ends were trimmed by 4 bases and 2 bases, with 3 bases remaining between them. The CDR3 here is CASSLNTGELFF. The CDR3 coding sequence is TGTGCCAGCAGCCTAAACACCGGGGAGCTGTTTTTT.

V is TRBV7-9 and J is TRBJ2-1; D perhaps matches TRBD2 (7 bases). Looked up from germline, CDR1 is SEHNR and CDR2 is FQNEAQ (reference sequence). This CDR3 comprises 17 residues. The germline V and J ends were trimmed by 4 bases and 5 bases, with 21 bases remaining between them. CDR3 nucleotides: TGTGCCAGCAGCTCCCCCCATGGGGGGGGCCCCGACAATGAGCAGTTCTTC. This gives the protein CASSSPHGGGPDNEQFF.